This TCR beta chain was recorded in a study of T cells in Graves' hyperthyroidism and ophthalmopathy. The germline V gene has CDR1 LGHNA and CDR2 YSLEER. The V gene lost 5 bases and the J gene lost 1 base, with 11 bases spanning the gap. The length of the CDR3 is 14 residues. Subjects aged 18 to 65 presented with newly diagnosed hyperthyroidism of less than 2 months' duration. Amplification of TCR beta CDR3 regions was performed using RNA transcripts as template. HTBI primers were used for first-round RT-PCR of the TCR CDR3. TCRdb analysed the multiplex PCR reads with MiXCR anew, one entry per CDR3 protein. The top ten hold 5% to 6% of the sample, which has under 550,000 distinct CDR3 sequences, roughly 13% seen once.

The source material was blood. The V call is TRBV4-3, the J call TRBJ1-2; D gene unclear. This sequence was found in a woman aged 18-35 years with Graves' hyperthyroidism. The CDR3 region is CASSSAINNYGYTF. CDR3 DNA sequence: TGCGCCAGCAGCTCGGCAATAAATAACTATGGCTACACCTTC.